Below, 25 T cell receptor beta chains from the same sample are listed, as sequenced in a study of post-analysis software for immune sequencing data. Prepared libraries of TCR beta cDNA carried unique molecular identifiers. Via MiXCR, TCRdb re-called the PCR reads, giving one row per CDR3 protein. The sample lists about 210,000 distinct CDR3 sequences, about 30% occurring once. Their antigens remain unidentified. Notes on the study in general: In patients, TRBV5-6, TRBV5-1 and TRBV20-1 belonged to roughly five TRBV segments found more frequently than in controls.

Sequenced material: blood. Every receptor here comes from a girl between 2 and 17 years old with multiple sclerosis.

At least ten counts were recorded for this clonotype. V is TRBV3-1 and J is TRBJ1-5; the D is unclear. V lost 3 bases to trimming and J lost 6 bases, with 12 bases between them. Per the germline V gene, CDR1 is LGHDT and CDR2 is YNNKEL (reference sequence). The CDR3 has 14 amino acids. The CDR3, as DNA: TGTGCCAGCAGCCAGGGTTTAATCGCTCAGCCCCAGCATTTT. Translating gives CASSQGLIAQPQHF.

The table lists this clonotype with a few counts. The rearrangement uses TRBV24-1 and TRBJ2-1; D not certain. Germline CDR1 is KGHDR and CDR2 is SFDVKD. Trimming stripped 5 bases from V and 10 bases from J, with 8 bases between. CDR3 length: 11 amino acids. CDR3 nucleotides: TGTGCCACCAGTGTTAGCAGCGAGCAGTTCTTC. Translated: CATSVSSEQFF.

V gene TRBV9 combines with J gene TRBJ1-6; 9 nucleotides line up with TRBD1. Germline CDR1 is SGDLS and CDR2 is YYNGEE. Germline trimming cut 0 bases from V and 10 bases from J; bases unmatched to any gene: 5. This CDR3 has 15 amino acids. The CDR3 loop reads CASSVEGQGNSPLHF. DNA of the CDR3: TGTGCCAGCAGCGTAGAAGGACAGGGGAACTCACCCCTCCACTTT.

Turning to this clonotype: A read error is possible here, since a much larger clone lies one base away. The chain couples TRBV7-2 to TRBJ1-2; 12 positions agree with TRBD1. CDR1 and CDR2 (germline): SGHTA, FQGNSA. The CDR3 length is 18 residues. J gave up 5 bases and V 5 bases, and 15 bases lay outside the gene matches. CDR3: CASSPTRVGTGGWYGYTF. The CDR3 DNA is TGTGCCAGCAGCCCCACCCGGGTAGGGACAGGGGGCTGGTATGGCTACACCTTC.

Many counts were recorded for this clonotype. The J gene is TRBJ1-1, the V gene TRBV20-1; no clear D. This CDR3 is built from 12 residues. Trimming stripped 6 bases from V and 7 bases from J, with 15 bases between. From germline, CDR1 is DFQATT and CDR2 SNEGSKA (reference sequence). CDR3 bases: TGCAGTGCCCCTAACAGTGATGTTGAAGCTTTCTTT. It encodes CSAPNSDVEAFF.

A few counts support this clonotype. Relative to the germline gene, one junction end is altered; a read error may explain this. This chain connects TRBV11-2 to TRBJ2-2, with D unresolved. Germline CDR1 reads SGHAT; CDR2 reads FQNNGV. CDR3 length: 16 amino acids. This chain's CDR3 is CAGSFSRLLGSGELFF. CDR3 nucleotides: TGTGCCGGCAGCTTTAGCCGACTTTTGGGTTCCGGGGAGCTGTTTTTT.

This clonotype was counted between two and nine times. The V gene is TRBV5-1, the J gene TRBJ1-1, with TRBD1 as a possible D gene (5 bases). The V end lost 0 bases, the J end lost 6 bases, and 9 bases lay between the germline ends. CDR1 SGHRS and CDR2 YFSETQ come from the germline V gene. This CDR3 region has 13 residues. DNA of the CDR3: TGCGCCAGCAGCTTGGGGGGGGGAGCTGAAGCTTTCTTT. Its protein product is CASSLGGGAEAFF.

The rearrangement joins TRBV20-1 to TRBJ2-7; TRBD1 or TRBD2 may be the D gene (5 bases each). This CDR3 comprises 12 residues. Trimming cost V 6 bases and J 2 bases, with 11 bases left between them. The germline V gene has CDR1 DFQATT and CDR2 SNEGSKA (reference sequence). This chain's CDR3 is CSAGDGTYEQYF. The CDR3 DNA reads TGCAGTGCCGGGGACGGTACCTACGAGCAGTACTTC.

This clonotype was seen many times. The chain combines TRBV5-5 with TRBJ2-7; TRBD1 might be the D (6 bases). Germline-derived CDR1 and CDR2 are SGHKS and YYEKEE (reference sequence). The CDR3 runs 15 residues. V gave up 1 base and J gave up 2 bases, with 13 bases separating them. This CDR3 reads CASSLRPGATYEQYF. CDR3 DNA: TGTGCCAGCAGCTTGCGGCCAGGGGCGACCTACGAGCAGTACTTC.

Here the CDR3 reads CASSLIIGGGYTF. CDR3 DNA: TGTGCCAGCAGCTTAATTATCGGTGGTGGCTACACCTTC. This sequence joins TRBV7-2 and TRBJ1-2; D is unresolved. The CDR3 extends over 13 amino acids. Between the trimmed V and J ends, which lost 2 bases and 7 bases, there was a span of 11 bases. In germline, CDR1 is SGHTA, CDR2 FQGNSA.

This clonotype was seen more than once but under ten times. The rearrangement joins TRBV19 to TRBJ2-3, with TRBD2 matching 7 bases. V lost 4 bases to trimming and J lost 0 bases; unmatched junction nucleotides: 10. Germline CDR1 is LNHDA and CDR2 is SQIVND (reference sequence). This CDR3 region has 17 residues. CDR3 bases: TGTGCCAGTAGTAGATACCAAGCGGGACCCAGCACAGATACGCAGTATTTT. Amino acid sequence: CASSRYQAGPSTDTQYF.

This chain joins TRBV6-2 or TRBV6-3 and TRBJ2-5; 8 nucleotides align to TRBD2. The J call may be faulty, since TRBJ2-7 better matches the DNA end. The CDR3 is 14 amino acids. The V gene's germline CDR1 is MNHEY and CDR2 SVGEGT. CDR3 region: CASSPAGVLFEQYF. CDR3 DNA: TGTGCCAGCAGTCCAGCGGGGGTGTTATTCGAGCAGTACTTC.

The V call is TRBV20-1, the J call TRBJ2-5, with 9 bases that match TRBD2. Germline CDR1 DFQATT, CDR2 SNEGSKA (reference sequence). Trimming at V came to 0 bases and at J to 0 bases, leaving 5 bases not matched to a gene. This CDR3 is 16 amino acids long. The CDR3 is CSARDRTSAYQETQYF. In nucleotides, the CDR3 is TGCAGTGCTAGAGATAGGACTAGCGCCTACCAAGAGACCCAGTACTTC.

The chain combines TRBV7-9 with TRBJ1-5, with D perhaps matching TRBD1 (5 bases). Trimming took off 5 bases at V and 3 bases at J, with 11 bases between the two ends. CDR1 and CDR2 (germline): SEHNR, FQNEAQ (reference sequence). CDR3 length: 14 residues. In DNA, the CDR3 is TGTGCCAGCAGCCAAGACAGTAACAATCAGCCCCAGCATTTT. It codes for CASSQDSNNQPQHF. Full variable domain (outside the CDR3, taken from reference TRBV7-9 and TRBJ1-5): DTGVSQNPRHKITKRGQNVTFRCDPISEHNRLYWYRQTLGQGPEFLTYFQNEAQLEKSRLLSDRFSAERPKGSFSTLEIQRTEQGDSAMYLCASSQDSNNQPQHFGDGTRLSIL.

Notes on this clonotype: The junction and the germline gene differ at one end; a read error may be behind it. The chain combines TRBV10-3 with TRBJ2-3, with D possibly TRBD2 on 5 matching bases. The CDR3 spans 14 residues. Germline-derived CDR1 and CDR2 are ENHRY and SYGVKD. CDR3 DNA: TGTGCCATTCAAGACTACGTAGAAACAGATACGCGGTATTTT. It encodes CAIQDYVETDTRYF.

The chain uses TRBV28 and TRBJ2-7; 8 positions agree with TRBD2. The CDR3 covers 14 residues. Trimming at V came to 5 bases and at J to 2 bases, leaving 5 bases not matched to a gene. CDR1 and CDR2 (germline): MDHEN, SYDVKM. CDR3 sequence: CASSPGAGAYEQYF. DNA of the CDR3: TGTGCCAGCAGTCCAGGAGCGGGGGCCTACGAGCAGTACTTC.

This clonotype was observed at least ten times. The CDR3 DNA reads as TGTGCCAGCAGCGCTCGCGCATCTGGGGCCAACGTCCTGACTTTC. It yields the protein CASSARASGANVLTF. V and J are TRBV7-8 and TRBJ2-6; D not certain. V dropped 5 bases and J dropped 1 base, with 9 bases sitting between them. CDR1 SGHVS and CDR2 FQNEAQ come from the germline V gene. This CDR3 has 15 amino acids.

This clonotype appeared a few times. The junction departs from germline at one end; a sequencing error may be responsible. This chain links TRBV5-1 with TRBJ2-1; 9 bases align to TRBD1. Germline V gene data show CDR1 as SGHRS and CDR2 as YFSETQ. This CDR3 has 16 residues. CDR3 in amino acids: CASNLGGTGRNNEQFF. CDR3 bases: TGCGCCAGCAACTTGGGCGGGACAGGGAGGAACAATGAGCAGTTCTTC.

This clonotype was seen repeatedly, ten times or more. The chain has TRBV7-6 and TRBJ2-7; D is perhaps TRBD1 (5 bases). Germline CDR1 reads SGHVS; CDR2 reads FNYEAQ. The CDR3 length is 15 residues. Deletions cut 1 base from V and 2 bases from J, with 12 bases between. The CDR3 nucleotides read TGTGCCAGCAGCTTAGAATTGGGCAGGGCCTACGAGCAGTACTTC. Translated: CASSLELGRAYEQYF.

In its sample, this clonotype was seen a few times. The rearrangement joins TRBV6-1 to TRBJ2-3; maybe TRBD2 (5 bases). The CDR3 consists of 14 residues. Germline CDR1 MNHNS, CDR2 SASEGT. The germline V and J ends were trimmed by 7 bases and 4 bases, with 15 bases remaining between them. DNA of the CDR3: TGTGCCAGCAACCAGCGGAGGACCCCAGATACGCAGTATTTT. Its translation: CASNQRRTPDTQYF.

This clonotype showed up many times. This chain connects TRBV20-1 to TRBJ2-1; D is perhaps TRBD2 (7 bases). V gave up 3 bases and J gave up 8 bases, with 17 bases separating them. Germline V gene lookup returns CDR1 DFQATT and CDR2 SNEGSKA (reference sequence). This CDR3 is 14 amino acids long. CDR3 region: CSARGAGAIDEQFF. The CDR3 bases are TGCAGTGCTAGGGGGGCGGGAGCTATAGATGAGCAGTTCTTC.

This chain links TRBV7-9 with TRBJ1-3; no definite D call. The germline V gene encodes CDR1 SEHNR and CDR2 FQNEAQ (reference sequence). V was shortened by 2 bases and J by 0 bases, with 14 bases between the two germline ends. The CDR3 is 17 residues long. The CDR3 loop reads CASSLWNPVSSGNTIYF. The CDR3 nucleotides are TGTGCCAGCAGCTTATGGAATCCAGTAAGCTCTGGAAACACCATATATTTT.

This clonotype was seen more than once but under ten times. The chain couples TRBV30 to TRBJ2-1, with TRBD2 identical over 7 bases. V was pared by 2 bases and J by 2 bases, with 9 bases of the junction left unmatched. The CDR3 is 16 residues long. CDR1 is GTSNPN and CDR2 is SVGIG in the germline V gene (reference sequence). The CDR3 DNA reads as TGTGCCTGGAGTTCGATATCCGGGACTACCTACAATGAGCAGTTCTTC. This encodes CAWSSISGTTYNEQFF.

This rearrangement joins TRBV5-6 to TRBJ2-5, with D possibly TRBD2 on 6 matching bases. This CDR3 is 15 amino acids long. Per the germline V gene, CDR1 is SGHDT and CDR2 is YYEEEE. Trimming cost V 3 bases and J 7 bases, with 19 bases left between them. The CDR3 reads CASSSGVAGGVTQYF. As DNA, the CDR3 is TGTGCCAGCAGCTCCGGGGTTGCCGGCGGGGTGACCCAGTACTTC.

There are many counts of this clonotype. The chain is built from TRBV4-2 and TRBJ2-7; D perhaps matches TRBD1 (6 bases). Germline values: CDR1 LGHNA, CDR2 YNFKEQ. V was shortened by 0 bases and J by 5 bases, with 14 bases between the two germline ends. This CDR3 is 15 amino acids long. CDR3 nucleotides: TGTGCCAGCAGCCAAGATTGGGCCAGGGGCAACGAGCAGTACTTC. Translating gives CASSQDWARGNEQYF.